This T cell receptor (beta chain) was captured in a study of regulatory T cells in long-lasting Graves disease. Building the TCR beta libraries relied on iRepertoire HTBI primers, and CDR3 regions underwent Arm-PCR. TCRdb recomputed calls from the multiplex PCR reads with MiXCR, one row per CDR3 protein. The sample shows a few hundred thousand distinct CDR3 sequences, around 24% of them seen only once. Study outcomes and limitations: New patients shared fewer public clonotypes (approximately 970) than persistent patients did (about 3,000). Researchers reported studying only peripheral blood, not thyroid tissue.

Indicated time point: persistent/refractory GD, antithyroid drugs over 5 years with positive TRAb. The authors made the TCR library using RNA they extracted from PBMCs. Tubes containing EDTA received around 9.5 milliliters of drawn peripheral blood. This clonotype was seen a handful of times. The antigen is undetermined. The sequence came from a female donor with Graves disease. Source: peripheral blood mononuclear cells (PBMCs), taken when the disease was refractory, from a patient treated with antithyroid drugs.

CDR3 nucleotides: TGCAGTGCTAGAGATAGTTCCACCGCCGAAGCACCCCTCCACTTT. As protein: CSARDSSTAEAPLHF. The chain carries TRBV20-1 and TRBJ1-6; no definite D call. CDR1 is DFQATT, CDR2 SNEGSKA, per germline (reference sequence). CDR3 length equals 15 residues. V lost 0 bases and J 11 bases, leaving 17 bases between the germline ends.